This TCR beta chain was captured in a study of PD-1 blockade in classical Hodgkin lymphoma. General study findings and limits: Complete responders matched newly diagnosed patients in baseline diversity.

The repertoire was sequenced with immunoSEQ multiplex PCR; TCRdb's copy has only in-frame clones and lacks some. Found here are 12,000 or so clones, roughly 81% of them singletons; the top ten hold more than 30%. As concerns this clone: Its antigen is still unknown.

There was relapse after autologous stem cell transplantation in every patient, and there was variation in brentuximab vedotin exposure. In germline, CDR1 is LNHDA, CDR2 SQIVND (reference sequence). Trimming removed 7 bases at V and 5 bases at J, with 14 bases between. The CDR3 extends over 13 amino acids. The clonotype was recovered from a human donor with classical Hodgkin lymphoma. The sample in question was peripheral blood mononuclear cells (PBMCs), obtained at baseline. This sequence joins TRBV19 and TRBJ1-1; unclear D gene. CDR3 sequence (DNA): TGTGCCAGTATGAAGCGGGTTTCTACTGAAGCTTTCTTT. Translation gives CASMKRVSTEAFF.